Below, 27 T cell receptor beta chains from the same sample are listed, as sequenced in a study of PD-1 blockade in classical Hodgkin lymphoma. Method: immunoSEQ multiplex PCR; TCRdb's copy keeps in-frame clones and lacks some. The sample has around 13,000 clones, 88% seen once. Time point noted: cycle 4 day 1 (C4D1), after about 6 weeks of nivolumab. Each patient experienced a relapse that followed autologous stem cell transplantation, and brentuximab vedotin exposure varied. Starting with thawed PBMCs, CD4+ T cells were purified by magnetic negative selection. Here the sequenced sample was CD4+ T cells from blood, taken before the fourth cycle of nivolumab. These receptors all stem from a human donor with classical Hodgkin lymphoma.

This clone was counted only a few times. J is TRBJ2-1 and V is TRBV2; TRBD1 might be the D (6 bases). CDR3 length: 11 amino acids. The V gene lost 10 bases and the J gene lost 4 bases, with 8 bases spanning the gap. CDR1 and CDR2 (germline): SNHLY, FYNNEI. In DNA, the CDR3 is TGTGCCACACAGGGTTACAATGAGCAGTTCTTC. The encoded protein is CATQGYNEQFF.

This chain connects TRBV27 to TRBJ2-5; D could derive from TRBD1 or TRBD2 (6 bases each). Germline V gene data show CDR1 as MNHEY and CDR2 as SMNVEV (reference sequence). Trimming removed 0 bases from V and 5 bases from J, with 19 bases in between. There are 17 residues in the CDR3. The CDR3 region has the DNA TGTGCCAGCAGTTTATCGGGGGGACATAGGGCGGGGGAGACCCAGTACTTC. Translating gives CASSLSGGHRAGETQYF.

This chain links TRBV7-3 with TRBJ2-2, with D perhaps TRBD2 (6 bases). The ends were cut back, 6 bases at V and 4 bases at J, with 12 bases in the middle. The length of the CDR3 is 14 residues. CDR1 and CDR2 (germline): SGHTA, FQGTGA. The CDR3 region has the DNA TGTGCCAGCAGAAATGCGGGGACCACCGGGGAGCTGTTTTTT. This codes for CASRNAGTTGELFF.

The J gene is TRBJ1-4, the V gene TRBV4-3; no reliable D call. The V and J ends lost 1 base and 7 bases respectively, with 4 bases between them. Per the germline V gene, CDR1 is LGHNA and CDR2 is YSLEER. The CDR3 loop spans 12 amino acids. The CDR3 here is CASSQGGEKLFF. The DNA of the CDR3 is TGCGCCAGCAGCCAAGGGGGTGAAAAACTGTTTTTT.

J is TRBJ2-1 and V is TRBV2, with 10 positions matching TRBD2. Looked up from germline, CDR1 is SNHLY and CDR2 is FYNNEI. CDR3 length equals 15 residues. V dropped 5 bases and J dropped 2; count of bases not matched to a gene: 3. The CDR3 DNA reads TGTGCCAGCAGTTCACTAGCGGGAACCTACAATGAGCAGTTCTTC. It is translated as CASSSLAGTYNEQFF.

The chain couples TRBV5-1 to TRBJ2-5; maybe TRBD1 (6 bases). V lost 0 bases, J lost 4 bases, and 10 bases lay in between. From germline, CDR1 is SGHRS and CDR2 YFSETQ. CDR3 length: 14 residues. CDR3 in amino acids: CASSLGAGVETQYF. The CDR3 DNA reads TGCGCCAGCAGCTTGGGGGCAGGGGTAGAGACCCAGTACTTC.

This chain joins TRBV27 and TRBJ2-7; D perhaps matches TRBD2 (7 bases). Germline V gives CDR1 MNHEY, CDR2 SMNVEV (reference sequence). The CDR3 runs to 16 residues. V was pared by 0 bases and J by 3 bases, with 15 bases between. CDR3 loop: CASSLSSGTLYYEQYF. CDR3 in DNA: TGTGCCAGCAGTTTATCCAGCGGGACACTTTACTACGAGCAGTACTTC.

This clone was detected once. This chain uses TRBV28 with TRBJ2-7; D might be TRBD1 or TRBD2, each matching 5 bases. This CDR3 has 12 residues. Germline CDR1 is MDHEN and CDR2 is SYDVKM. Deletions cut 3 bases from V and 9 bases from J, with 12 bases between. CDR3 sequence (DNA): TGTGCCAGCAGTTTCCGAGGGGTAGGGCAGTACTTC. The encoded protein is CASSFRGVGQYF. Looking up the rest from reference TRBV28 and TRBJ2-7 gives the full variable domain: DVKVTQSSRYLVKRTGEKVFLECVQDMDHENMFWYRQDPGLGLRLIYFSYDVKMKEKGDIPEGYSVSREKKERFSLILESASTNQTSMYLCASSFRGVGQYFGPGTRLTVT.

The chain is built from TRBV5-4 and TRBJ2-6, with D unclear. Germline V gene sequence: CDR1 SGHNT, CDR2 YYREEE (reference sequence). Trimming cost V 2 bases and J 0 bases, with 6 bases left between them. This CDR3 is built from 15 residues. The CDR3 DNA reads TGTGCCAGCAGCTTAGGGCGCTCTGGGGCCAACGTCCTGACTTTC. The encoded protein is CASSLGRSGANVLTF.

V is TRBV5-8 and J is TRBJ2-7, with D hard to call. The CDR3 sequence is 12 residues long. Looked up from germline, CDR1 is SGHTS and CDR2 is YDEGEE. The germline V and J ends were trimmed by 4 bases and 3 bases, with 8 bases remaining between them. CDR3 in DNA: TGTGCCAGCAGCAAGATCAGCTACGAGCAGTACTTC. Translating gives CASSKISYEQYF.

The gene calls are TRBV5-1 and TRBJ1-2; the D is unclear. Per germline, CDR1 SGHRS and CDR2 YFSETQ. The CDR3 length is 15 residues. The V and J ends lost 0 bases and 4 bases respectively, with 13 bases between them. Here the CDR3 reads CASSLALSTAYGYTF. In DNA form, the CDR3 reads TGCGCCAGCAGCTTGGCCCTTTCAACGGCCTATGGCTACACCTTC.

In DNA, the CDR3 is TGTGCCAGCAGTTACTTTTTCGGAGAGACCCAGTACTTC. Translation gives CASSYFFGETQYF. The chain links TRBV6-5 to TRBJ2-5; D remains ambiguous. This CDR3 is built from 13 residues. Deletions cut 1 base from V and 4 bases from J, with 7 bases between. Looked up from germline, CDR1 is MNHEY and CDR2 is SVGAGI.

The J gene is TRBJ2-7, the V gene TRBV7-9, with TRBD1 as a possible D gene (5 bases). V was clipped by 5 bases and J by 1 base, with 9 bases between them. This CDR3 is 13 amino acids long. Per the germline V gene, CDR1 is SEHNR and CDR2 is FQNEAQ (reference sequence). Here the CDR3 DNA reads TGTGCCAGCAGCCTGGACACTTCCTACGAGCAGTACTTC. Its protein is CASSLDTSYEQYF.

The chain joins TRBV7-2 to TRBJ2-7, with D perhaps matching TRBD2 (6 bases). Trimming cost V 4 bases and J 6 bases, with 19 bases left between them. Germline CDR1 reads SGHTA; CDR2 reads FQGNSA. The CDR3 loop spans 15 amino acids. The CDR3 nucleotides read TGTGCCAGCAGCTCAGCTGTGGGTGGGAGGTTCGAGCAGTACTTC. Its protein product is CASSSAVGGRFEQYF.

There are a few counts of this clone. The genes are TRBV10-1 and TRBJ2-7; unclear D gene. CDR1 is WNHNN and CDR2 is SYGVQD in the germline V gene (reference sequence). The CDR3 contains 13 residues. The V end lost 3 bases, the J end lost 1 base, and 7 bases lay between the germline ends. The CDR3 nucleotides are TGCGCCAGCAGTGAAGGGCAGTCCTACGAGCAGTACTTC. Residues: CASSEGQSYEQYF.

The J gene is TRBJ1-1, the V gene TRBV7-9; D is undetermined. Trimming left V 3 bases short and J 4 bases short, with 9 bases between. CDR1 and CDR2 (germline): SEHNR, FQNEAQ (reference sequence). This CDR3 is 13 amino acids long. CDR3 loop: CASSFGSGTEAFF. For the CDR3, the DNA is TGTGCCAGCAGCTTTGGATCCGGCACTGAAGCTTTCTTT. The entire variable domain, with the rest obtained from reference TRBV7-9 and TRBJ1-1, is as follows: DTGVSQNPRHKITKRGQNVTFRCDPISEHNRLYWYRQTLGQGPEFLTYFQNEAQLEKSRLLSDRFSAERPKGSFSTLEIQRTEQGDSAMYLCASSFGSGTEAFFGQGTRLTVV.

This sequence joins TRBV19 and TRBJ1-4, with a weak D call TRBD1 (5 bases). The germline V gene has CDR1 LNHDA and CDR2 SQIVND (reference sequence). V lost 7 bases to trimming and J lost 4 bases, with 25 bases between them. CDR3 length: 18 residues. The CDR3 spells CASTLRRGRQPRNEKLFF. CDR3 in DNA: TGTGCCAGTACCTTAAGGCGGGGGAGGCAGCCTCGTAATGAAAAACTGTTTTTT.

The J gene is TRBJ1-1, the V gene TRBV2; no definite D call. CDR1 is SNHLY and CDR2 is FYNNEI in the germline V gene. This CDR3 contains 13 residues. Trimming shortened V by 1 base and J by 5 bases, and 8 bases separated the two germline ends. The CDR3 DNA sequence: TGTGCCAGCAGTGAAGGGGGTAGAACTGAAGCTTTCTTT. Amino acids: CASSEGGRTEAFF.

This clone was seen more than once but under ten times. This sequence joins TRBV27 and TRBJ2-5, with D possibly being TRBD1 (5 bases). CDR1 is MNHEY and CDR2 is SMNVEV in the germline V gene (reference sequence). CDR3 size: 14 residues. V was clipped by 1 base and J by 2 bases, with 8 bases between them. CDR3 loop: CASSLWNRQETQYF. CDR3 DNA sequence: TGTGCCAGCAGTTTATGGAACAGGCAAGAGACCCAGTACTTC.

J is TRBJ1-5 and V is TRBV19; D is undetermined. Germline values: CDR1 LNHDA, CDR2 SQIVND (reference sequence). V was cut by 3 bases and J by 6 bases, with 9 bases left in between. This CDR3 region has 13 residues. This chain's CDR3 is CASSISRVQPQHF. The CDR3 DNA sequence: TGTGCCAGTAGTATCTCTCGGGTTCAGCCCCAGCATTTT.

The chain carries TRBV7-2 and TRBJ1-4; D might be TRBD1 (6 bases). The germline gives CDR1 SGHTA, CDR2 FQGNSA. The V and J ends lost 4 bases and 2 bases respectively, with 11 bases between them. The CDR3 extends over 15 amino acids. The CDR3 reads CASSSTGVTNEKLFF. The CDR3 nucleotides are TGTGCCAGCAGCTCGACAGGAGTGACTAATGAAAAACTGTTTTTT.

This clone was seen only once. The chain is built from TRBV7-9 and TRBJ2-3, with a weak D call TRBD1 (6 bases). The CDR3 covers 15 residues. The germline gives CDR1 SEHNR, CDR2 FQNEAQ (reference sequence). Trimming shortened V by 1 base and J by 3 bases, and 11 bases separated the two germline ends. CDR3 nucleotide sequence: TGTGCCAGCAGCTTAGAGGGCAGGGGAACAGATACGCAGTATTTT. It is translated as CASSLEGRGTDTQYF. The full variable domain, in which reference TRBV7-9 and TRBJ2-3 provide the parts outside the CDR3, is DTGVSQNPRHKITKRGQNVTFRCDPISEHNRLYWYRQTLGQGPEFLTYFQNEAQLEKSRLLSDRFSAERPKGSFSTLEIQRTEQGDSAMYLCASSLEGRGTDTQYFGPGTRLTVL.

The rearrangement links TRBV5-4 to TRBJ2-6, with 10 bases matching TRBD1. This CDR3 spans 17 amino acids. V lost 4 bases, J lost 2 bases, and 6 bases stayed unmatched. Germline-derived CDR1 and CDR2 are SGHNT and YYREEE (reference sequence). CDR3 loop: CASSPTTGGAGANVLTF. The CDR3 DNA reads TGTGCCAGCAGCCCGACGACAGGGGGCGCTGGGGCCAACGTCCTGACTTTC.

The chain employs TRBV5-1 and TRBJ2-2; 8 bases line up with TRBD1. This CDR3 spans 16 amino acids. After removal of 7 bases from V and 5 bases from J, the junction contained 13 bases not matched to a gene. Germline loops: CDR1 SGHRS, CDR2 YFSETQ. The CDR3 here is CASGQGAGLRTGELFF. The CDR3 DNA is TGCGCCAGCGGGCAGGGGGCCGGACTGAGGACCGGGGAGCTGTTTTTT.

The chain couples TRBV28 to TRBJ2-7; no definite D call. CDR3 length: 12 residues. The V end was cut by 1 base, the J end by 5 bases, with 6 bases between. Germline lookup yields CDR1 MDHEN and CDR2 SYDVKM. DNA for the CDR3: TGTGCCAGCAGTTTATTAGTGGACGAGCAGTACTTC. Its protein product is CASSLLVDEQYF.

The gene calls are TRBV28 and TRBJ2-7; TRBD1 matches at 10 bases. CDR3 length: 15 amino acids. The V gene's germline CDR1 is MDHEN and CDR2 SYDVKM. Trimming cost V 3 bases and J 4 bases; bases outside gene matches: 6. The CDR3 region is CASSFRGTGAYEQYF. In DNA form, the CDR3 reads TGTGCCAGCAGTTTCCGCGGGACAGGGGCTTACGAGCAGTACTTC.

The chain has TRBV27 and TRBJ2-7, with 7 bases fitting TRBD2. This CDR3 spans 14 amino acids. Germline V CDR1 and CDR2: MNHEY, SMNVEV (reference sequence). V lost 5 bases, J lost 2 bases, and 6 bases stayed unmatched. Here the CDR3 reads CASSQIAGPYEQYF. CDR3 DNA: TGTGCCAGCAGTCAAATAGCGGGCCCCTACGAGCAGTACTTC.